One sample yielded the 32 T cell receptor beta chains listed below, sequenced in a study of T cells in Graves' hyperthyroidism and ophthalmopathy. It was RNA transcripts that yielded the amplified TCR beta CDR3 regions. HTBI primers were the set used in a first-round RT-PCR of the TCR CDR3. TCRdb analysed the multiplex PCR reads with MiXCR anew, one entry per CDR3 protein. The repertoire consists of about 500,000 distinct CDR3 sequences, with around 15% occurring once and the leading ten covering around 18%. Sample: blood. These receptors came from a woman between 18 and 29 years old with Graves' hyperthyroidism.

In its sample, this clonotype was seen many times. The chain couples TRBV20-1 to TRBJ1-2, with D unresolved. Looked up from germline, CDR1 is DFQATT and CDR2 is SNEGSKA (reference sequence). V gave up 0 bases and J gave up 3 bases, with 5 bases separating them. The length of the CDR3 is 12 residues. CDR3 DNA: TGCAGTGCTAGAGATGGGGACTATGGCTACACCTTC. Amino acids: CSARDGDYGYTF.

This clonotype was seen more than once but under ten times. This sequence joins TRBV4-1 and TRBJ2-7, with 11 bases lining up with TRBD2. Trimming took 2 bases from V and 2 from J; bases not matched to a gene: 5. The CDR3 consists of 16 residues. Germline V gene sequence: CDR1 MGHRA, CDR2 YSYEKL. The CDR3 loop reads CASSQFSSGGPYEQYF. The CDR3 DNA reads TGCGCCAGCAGCCAATTTTCTAGCGGGGGGCCCTACGAGCAGTACTTC.

The rearrangement joins TRBV7-6 to TRBJ1-2; D not certain. Germline loops: CDR1 SGHVS, CDR2 FNYEAQ. The ends were cut back, 5 bases at V and 7 bases at J, with 20 bases in the middle. This CDR3 has 15 residues. This chain's CDR3 is CASSPLSTPEIGYTF. DNA for the CDR3: TGTGCCAGCAGCCCATTGAGCACCCCGGAGATTGGCTACACCTTC.

This chain joins TRBV7-2 and TRBJ2-1, with 11 positions matching TRBD2. Trimming at V came to 5 bases and at J to 4 bases, leaving 7 bases not matched to a gene. Germline CDR1 is SGHTA and CDR2 is FQGNSA. The length of the CDR3 is 16 residues. The chain's CDR3 is CASSNKTSGVYNEQFF. The DNA of the CDR3 is TGTGCCAGCAGCAATAAGACTAGCGGGGTTTACAATGAGCAGTTCTTC.

The genes are TRBV24-1 and TRBJ2-3, with D possibly being TRBD1 (6 bases). The CDR3 length is 16 residues. Trimming took 3 bases from V and 4 from J, leaving 16 bases between them. The V gene's germline CDR1 is KGHDR and CDR2 SFDVKD. The CDR3 DNA reads as TGTGCCACCAGTGATCCCCGGGACACCCTTCCAGATACGCAGTATTTT. Translation gives CATSDPRDTLPDTQYF.

This clonotype was counted at least ten times. The genes are TRBV24-1 and TRBJ2-3, with 9 bases aligning to TRBD1. The germline gives CDR1 KGHDR, CDR2 SFDVKD. J gave up 6 bases and V 8 bases, and 5 bases lay outside the gene matches. The CDR3 is made up of 13 amino acids. CDR3 sequence (DNA): TGTGCCACCATGGGGACAGGGTTCGATACGCAGTATTTT. As protein: CATMGTGFDTQYF.

The chain links TRBV24-1 to TRBJ1-2, with D possibly TRBD1 on 6 matching bases. V was clipped by 5 bases and J by 2 bases, with 11 bases between them. The CDR3 is 14 amino acids. Germline V gene lookup returns CDR1 KGHDR and CDR2 SFDVKD. The CDR3 DNA follows: TGTGCCACCAGTGGTGGGGGGGCAAACTATGGCTACACCTTC. It codes for CATSGGGANYGYTF.

This clonotype appeared many times. The chain employs TRBV28 and TRBJ2-5, with 16 bases lining up with TRBD2. The V gene's germline CDR1 is MDHEN and CDR2 SYDVKM. This CDR3 comprises 18 residues. J gave up 1 base and V 2 bases, and 4 bases lay outside the gene matches. This CDR3 reads CASSLRGLAGGPQETQYF. CDR3 coding DNA: TGTGCCAGCAGTTTAAGGGGACTAGCGGGAGGGCCCCAAGAGACCCAGTACTTC.

This CDR3 is CASSQRTGMENTIYF. CDR3 sequence (DNA): TGTGCCAGCAGTCAAAGGACAGGGATGGAAAACACCATATATTTT. The chain uses TRBV28 and TRBJ1-3; 8 bases are a match to TRBD1. Per the germline V gene, CDR1 is MDHEN and CDR2 is SYDVKM. With 5 bases clipped from V and 6 bases from J, the junction kept 9 bases outside the gene matches. The CDR3 loop spans 15 amino acids.

This sequence joins TRBV10-1 and TRBJ2-1; the D call may be TRBD1 or TRBD2 (5 bases each). V lost 0 bases and J 4 bases, leaving 16 bases between the germline ends. Germline V gene sequence: CDR1 WNHNN, CDR2 SYGVQD (reference sequence). The CDR3 runs to 17 residues. CDR3 in amino acids: CASSESRGSVGYNEQFF. CDR3 bases: TGCGCCAGCAGTGAGTCGAGGGGTAGCGTCGGGTACAATGAGCAGTTCTTC.

This clonotype was picked up a small number of times. The chain is built from TRBV28 and TRBJ2-1; 8 bases match TRBD2. Unmatched junction bases numbered 14, after V lost 6 bases and J lost 4 bases. Germline-derived CDR1 and CDR2 are MDHEN and SYDVKM. The CDR3 has 17 residues. Written as DNA, the CDR3 is TGTGCCAGCAGCTCCTCCGAGAGCGGGAGCGGGTACAATGAGCAGTTCTTC. Protein product: CASSSSESGSGYNEQFF.

The gene calls are TRBV5-1 and TRBJ2-1; TRBD2 aligns across 7 bases. Trimming at V came to 6 bases and at J to 7 bases, leaving 1 base not matched to a gene. CDR1 and CDR2 (germline): SGHRS, YFSETQ. The CDR3 totals 11 residues. The CDR3 loop reads CASKGGNEQFF. DNA of the CDR3: TGCGCCAGCAAGGGAGGGAATGAGCAGTTCTTC.

The chain's CDR3 is CASSQTGRDIQYF. CDR3 in DNA: TGTGCCAGTAGTCAGACAGGGAGGGACATTCAGTACTTC. The genes are TRBV19 and TRBJ2-4; D is tentatively TRBD1 or TRBD2 (7 bases each). This CDR3 spans 13 amino acids. Looked up from germline, CDR1 is LNHDA and CDR2 is SQIVND (reference sequence). The germline V and J ends were trimmed by 5 bases and 8 bases, with 13 bases remaining between them.

Ten or more counts support this clonotype. CDR3 amino acids: CASSLDLRAANQPQHF. The DNA for the CDR3 is TGTGCCAGCAGCTTAGATCTCAGGGCCGCTAATCAGCCCCAGCATTTT. This chain uses TRBV7-8 with TRBJ1-5, with D maybe TRBD1 (5 bases). V lost 1 base and J 4 bases, leaving 14 bases between the germline ends. Per germline, CDR1 SGHVS and CDR2 FQNEAQ. This CDR3 has 16 amino acids.

The chain combines TRBV5-1 with TRBJ1-1; TRBD1 is a possible D gene (5 bases). Germline loops: CDR1 SGHRS, CDR2 YFSETQ. The CDR3 spans 14 residues. V was shortened by 4 bases and J by 3 bases, with 13 bases between the two germline ends. The CDR3 sequence is CASSPRQRDTEAFF. For the CDR3, the DNA is TGCGCCAGCAGCCCCCGACAGCGGGACACTGAAGCTTTCTTT.

This clonotype has a handful of counts. The J gene is TRBJ1-2, the V gene TRBV5-1, with TRBD1 identical over 11 bases. The ends lost 1 base at V and 3 bases at J; junction bases unmatched: 11. The CDR3 totals 18 residues. Germline values: CDR1 SGHRS, CDR2 YFSETQ. Written as DNA, the CDR3 is TGCGCCAGCAGCTTGACCTGGACAGGGGGCGCCGCCGACTATGGCTACACCTTC. Its translation is CASSLTWTGGAADYGYTF.

The chain carries TRBV19 and TRBJ2-1; 7 positions match TRBD2. This CDR3 is 12 amino acids long. V trimming: 7 bases; J trimming: 7 bases; junction bases outside the gene matches: 4. CDR1 is LNHDA, CDR2 SQIVND, per germline (reference sequence). The CDR3 DNA follows: TGTGCCAGTAATCGCGGGAGAAATGAGCAGTTCTTC. Its protein product is CASNRGRNEQFF.

In this sample, this clonotype turned up many times. V gene TRBV20-1 combines with J gene TRBJ1-2, with D possibly being TRBD1 (5 bases). The CDR3 totals 11 residues. Germline CDR1 is DFQATT and CDR2 is SNEGSKA (reference sequence). V was clipped by 5 bases and J by 7 bases, with 11 bases between them. The CDR3 bases are TGCAGTGCTGATGGACAAGGTGGCTACACCTTC. It specifies CSADGQGGYTF.

This clonotype has a count of ten or more. The chain employs TRBV5-1 and TRBJ1-1, with D tentatively TRBD1 (6 bases). Germline values: CDR1 SGHRS, CDR2 YFSETQ. The CDR3 length is 14 residues. V gave up 7 bases and J gave up 4 bases, with 17 bases separating them. CDR3 sequence: CASAGQTLGTEAFF. Here the CDR3 DNA reads TGCGCCAGCGCAGGACAGACGCTGGGCACTGAAGCTTTCTTT.

This clonotype was seen a handful of times. The CDR3 region has the DNA TGTGCCAGCGCAACAACGGGGATTAGCAATCAGCCCCAGCATTTT. Its protein is CASATTGISNQPQHF. The J gene is TRBJ1-5, the V gene TRBV7-2, with D unresolved. The germline V gene encodes CDR1 SGHTA and CDR2 FQGNSA. The CDR3 covers 15 residues. The V end was cut by 8 bases, the J end by 0 bases, with 14 bases between.

This clonotype was observed at least ten times. The V and J genes are TRBV10-1 and TRBJ1-1, with no clear D. CDR1 and CDR2 from the germline V gene are WNHNN and SYGVQD (reference sequence). The germline V and J ends were trimmed by 1 base and 1 base, with 4 bases remaining between them. The CDR3 is made up of 13 amino acids. CDR3: CASSEFENTEAFF. CDR3 DNA sequence: TGCGCCAGCAGTGAGTTTGAGAACACTGAAGCTTTCTTT.

The chain links TRBV12-3 or TRBV12-4 to TRBJ2-3; either TRBD1 or TRBD2 may supply D (5 bases each). V gave up 5 bases and J gave up 5 bases, with 14 bases separating them. The CDR3 is 14 amino acids. The CDR3 DNA is TGTGCCAGCAGTGATGAGGGGTGGGGAGATACGCAGTATTTT. This encodes CASSDEGWGDTQYF.

At least ten counts were recorded for this clonotype. The chain recombines TRBV28 with TRBJ2-3, with D tentatively TRBD1 (7 bases). Trimming removed 5 bases at V and 9 bases at J, with 21 bases between. The CDR3 consists of 15 residues. Germline loops: CDR1 MDHEN, CDR2 SYDVKM. The CDR3 here is CASSLDRTIFGTQYF. The DNA of the CDR3 is TGTGCCAGCAGTCTGGACAGGACTATATTCGGAACGCAGTATTTT.

The CDR3 spells CASSWLAGVTGTDTQYF. The CDR3 nucleotides are TGTGCCAGCAGTTGGCTAGCGGGAGTCACGGGCACAGATACGCAGTATTTT. The V gene is TRBV5-6, the J gene TRBJ2-3; 10 bases are a match to TRBD2. The CDR3 spans 17 residues. Germline CDR1 reads SGHDT; CDR2 reads YYEEEE. Unmatched junction bases numbered 10, after V lost 5 bases and J lost 1 base.

This clonotype was found a few times. Written as DNA, the CDR3 is TGTGCCACCAGTGACTGGACTAGACTTGGTAAGAATGAGCAGTTCTTC. The encoded protein is CATSDWTRLGKNEQFF. The chain uses TRBV24-1 and TRBJ2-1, with TRBD2 matching over 7 bases. Germline CDR1 is KGHDR and CDR2 is SFDVKD. The CDR3 is 16 residues long. V shed 4 bases and J 7 bases; nucleotides not matched to a gene: 12.

This clonotype occurred many times. The chain employs TRBV3-1 and TRBJ2-7; 10 positions match TRBD2. This CDR3 region has 13 residues. Trimming cost V 5 bases and J 3 bases; bases outside gene matches: 1. CDR1 is LGHDT and CDR2 is YNNKEL in the germline V gene (reference sequence). The CDR3 is CASSERGGYEQYF. Here the CDR3 DNA reads TGTGCCAGCAGCGAGCGGGGGGGCTACGAGCAGTACTTC.

For this clonotype: This may stem from a read error, because a much larger clone lies one nucleotide away. V and J are TRBV2 and TRBJ2-1; 8 nucleotides agree with TRBD2. The CDR3 extends over 15 amino acids. The germline V gene encodes CDR1 SNHLY and CDR2 FYNNEI. V was pared by 6 bases and J by 10 bases, with 14 bases of the junction left unmatched. In nucleotides, the CDR3 is TGTGCCAGCAGGCAGGCGGGAGGCACCACTCGGGAGCAGTTCTTC. Encoded protein: CASRQAGGTTREQFF.

This clonotype was counted many times. J is TRBJ1-4 and V is TRBV4-1; 9 positions agree with TRBD1. Germline lookup yields CDR1 MGHRA and CDR2 YSYEKL. This CDR3 comprises 14 residues. V was pared by 4 bases and J by 6 bases, with 3 bases of the junction left unmatched. CDR3: CASSLRDRDEKLFF. CDR3 coding DNA: TGCGCCAGCAGCCTCCGGGACAGGGATGAAAAACTGTTTTTT.

This rearrangement joins TRBV7-2 to TRBJ2-7; 7 bases are shared with TRBD2. J gave up 4 bases and V 1 base, and 7 bases lay outside the gene matches. The length of the CDR3 is 15 residues. CDR1 SGHTA and CDR2 FQGNSA come from the germline V gene. In DNA form, the CDR3 reads TGTGCCAGCAGCTTAGGGGGGGGTAGCTGGTACGAGCAGTACTTC. This translates into CASSLGGGSWYEQYF.

The table lists this clonotype with a few counts. The rearrangement uses TRBV6-1 and TRBJ2-6; D might be TRBD1 (5 bases). Germline V gene sequence: CDR1 MNHNS, CDR2 SASEGT. This CDR3 region has 16 residues. Between the trimmed V and J ends, which lost 5 bases and 0 bases, there was a span of 11 bases. The CDR3 region is CASSYDRGSGANVLTF. The CDR3 DNA reads TGTGCCAGCAGTTACGATAGGGGCTCTGGGGCCAACGTCCTGACTTTC.

This clonotype was recorded many times. This chain joins TRBV7-6 and TRBJ2-3; tentative D call: TRBD1 (6 bases). The ends were cut back, 5 bases at V and 2 bases at J, with 8 bases in the middle. The CDR3 totals 13 residues. Germline CDR1 reads SGHVS; CDR2 reads FNYEAQ. CDR3 protein: CASSRTVTDTQYF. Written as DNA, the CDR3 is TGTGCCAGCAGCAGGACAGTCACAGATACGCAGTATTTT. Using reference TRBV7-6 and TRBJ2-3 for the parts outside the CDR3, the full variable domain is GAGVSQSPRYKVTKRGQDVALRCDPISGHVSLYWYRQALGQGPEFLTYFNYEAQQDKSGLPNDRFSAERPEGSISTLTIQRTEQRDSAMYRCASSRTVTDTQYFGPGTRLTVL.

The table lists this clonotype with many counts. The chain combines TRBV12-3 or TRBV12-4 with TRBJ1-2; D is ambiguous. The length of the CDR3 is 14 residues. The V end was cut by 6 bases, the J end by 5 bases, with 16 bases between. The CDR3, as DNA: TGTGCCAGCAGCCCCGGACCGCTTCGGTATGGCTACACCTTC. It is translated as CASSPGPLRYGYTF.